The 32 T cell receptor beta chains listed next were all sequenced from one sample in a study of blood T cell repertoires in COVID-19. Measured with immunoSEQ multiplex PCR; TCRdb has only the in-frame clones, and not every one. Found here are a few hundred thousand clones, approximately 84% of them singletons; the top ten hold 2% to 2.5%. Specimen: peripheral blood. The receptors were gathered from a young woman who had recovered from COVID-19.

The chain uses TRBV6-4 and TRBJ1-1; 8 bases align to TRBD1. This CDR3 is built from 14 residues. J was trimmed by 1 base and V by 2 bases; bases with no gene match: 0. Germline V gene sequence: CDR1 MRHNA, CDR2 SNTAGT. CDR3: CASSDTGGNTEAFF. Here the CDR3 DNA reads TGTGCCAGCAGTGACACAGGGGGGAACACTGAAGCTTTCTTT.

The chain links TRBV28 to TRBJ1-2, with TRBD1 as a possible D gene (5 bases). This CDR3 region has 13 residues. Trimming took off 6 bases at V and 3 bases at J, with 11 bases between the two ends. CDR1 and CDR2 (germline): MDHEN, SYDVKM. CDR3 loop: CASRLGGDYGYTF. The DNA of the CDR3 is TGTGCCAGCAGGCTCGGGGGGGACTATGGCTACACCTTC.

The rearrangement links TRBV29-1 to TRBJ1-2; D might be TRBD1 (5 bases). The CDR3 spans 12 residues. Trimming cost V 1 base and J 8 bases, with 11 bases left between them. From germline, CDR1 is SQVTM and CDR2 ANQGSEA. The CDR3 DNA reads TGCAGCGTTGAAGGCGGGACTGGGGGCTACACCTTC. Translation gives CSVEGGTGGYTF.

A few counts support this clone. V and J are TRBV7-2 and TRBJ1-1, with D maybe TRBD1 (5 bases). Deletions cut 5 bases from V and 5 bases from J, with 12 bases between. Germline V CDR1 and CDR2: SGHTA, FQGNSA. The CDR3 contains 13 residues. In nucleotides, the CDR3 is TGTGCCAGCAGCCGCTGGGGGGGAACTGAAGCTTTCTTT. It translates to CASSRWGGTEAFF. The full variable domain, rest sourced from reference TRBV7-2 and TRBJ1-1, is GAGVSQSPSNKVTEKGKDVELRCDPISGHTALYWYRQSLGQGLEFLIYFQGNSAPDKSGLPSDRFSAERTGGSVSTLTIQRTQQEDSAVYLCASSRWGGTEAFFGQGTRLTVV.

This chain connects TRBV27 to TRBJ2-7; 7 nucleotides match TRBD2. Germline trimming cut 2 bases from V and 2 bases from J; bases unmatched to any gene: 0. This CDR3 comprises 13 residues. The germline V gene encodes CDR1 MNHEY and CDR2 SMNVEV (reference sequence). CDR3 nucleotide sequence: TGTGCCAGCAGTTTACGGGGGGCCTACGAGCAGTACTTC. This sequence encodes CASSLRGAYEQYF.

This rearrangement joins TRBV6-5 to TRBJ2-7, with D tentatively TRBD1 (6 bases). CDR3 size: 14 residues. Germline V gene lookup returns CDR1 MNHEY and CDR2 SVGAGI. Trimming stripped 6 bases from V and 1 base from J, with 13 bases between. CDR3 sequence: CASRRGSGSYEQYF. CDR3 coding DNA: TGTGCCAGCAGGAGGGGGTCAGGATCCTACGAGCAGTACTTC.

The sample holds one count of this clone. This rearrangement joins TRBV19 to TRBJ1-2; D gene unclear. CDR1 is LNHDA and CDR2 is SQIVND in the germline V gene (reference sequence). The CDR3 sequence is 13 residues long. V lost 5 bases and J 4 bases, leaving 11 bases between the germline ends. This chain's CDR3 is CASSQRGGYGYTF. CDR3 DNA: TGTGCCAGTAGTCAACGGGGTGGCTATGGCTACACCTTC. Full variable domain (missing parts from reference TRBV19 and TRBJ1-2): DGGITQSPKYLFRKEGQNVTLSCEQNLNHDAMYWYRQDPGQGLRLIYYSQIVNDFQKGDIAEGYSVSREKKESFPLTVTSAQKNPTAFYLCASSQRGGYGYTFGSGTRLTVV.

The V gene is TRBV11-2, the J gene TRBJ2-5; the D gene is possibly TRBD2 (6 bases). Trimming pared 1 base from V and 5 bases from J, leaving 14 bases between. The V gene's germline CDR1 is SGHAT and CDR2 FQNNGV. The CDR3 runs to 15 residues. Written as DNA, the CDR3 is TGTGCCAGCAGCTTAGTTGGGGGGAAATTGGAGACCCAGTACTTC. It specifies CASSLVGGKLETQYF.

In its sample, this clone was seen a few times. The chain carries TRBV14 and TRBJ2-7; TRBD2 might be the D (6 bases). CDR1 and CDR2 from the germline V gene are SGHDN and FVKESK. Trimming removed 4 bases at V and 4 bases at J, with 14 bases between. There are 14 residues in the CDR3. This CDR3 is CASSPGTAIYEQYF. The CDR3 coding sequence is TGTGCCAGCAGCCCCGGGACTGCTATTTACGAGCAGTACTTC.

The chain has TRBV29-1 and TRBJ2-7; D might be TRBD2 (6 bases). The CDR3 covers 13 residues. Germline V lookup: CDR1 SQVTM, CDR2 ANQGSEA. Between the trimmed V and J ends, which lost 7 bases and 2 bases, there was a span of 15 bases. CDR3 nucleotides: TGCAGCGCCCGGTGGGGGGACGCCTACGAGCAGTACTTC. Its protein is CSARWGDAYEQYF.

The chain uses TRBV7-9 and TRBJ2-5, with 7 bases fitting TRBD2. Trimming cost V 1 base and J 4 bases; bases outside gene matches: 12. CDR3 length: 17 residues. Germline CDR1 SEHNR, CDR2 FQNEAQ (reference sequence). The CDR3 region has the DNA TGTGCCAGCAGCTTAGGGCTTAGAGGACTAGTAAGAGAGACCCAGTACTTC. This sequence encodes CASSLGLRGLVRETQYF.

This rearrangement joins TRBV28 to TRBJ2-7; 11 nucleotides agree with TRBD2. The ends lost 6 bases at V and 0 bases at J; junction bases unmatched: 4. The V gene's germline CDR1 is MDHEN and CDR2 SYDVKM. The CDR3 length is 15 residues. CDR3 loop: CASRATSGTSYEQYF. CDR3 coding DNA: TGTGCCAGCAGGGCGACTAGCGGGACCTCCTACGAGCAGTACTTC. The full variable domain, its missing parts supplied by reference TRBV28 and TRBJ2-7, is DVKVTQSSRYLVKRTGEKVFLECVQDMDHENMFWYRQDPGLGLRLIYFSYDVKMKEKGDIPEGYSVSREKKERFSLILESASTNQTSMYLCASRATSGTSYEQYFGPGTRLTVT.

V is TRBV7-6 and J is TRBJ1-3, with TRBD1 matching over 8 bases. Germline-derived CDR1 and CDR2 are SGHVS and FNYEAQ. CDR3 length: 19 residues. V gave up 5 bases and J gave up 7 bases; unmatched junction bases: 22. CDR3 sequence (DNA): TGTGCCAGCAGCACCGGCAGGGGGCCCCAATCGAGTACTTCGAACACCATATATTTT. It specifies CASSTGRGPQSSTSNTIYF. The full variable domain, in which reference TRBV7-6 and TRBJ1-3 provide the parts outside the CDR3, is GAGVSQSPRYKVTKRGQDVALRCDPISGHVSLYWYRQALGQGPEFLTYFNYEAQQDKSGLPNDRFSAERPEGSISTLTIQRTEQRDSAMYRCASSTGRGPQSSTSNTIYFGEGSWLTVV.

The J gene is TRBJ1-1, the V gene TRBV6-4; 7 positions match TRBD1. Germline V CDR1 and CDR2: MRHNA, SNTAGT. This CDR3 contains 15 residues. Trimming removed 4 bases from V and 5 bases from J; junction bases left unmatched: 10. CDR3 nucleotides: TGTGCCAGCAGTGCCCATGACAGGGTGGGAACTGAAGCTTTCTTT. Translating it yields CASSAHDRVGTEAFF.

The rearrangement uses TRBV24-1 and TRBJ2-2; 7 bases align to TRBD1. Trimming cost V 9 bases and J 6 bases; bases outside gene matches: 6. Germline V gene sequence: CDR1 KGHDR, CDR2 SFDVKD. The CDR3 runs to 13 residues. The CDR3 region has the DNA TGTGCCACCGGTAAAGGGGGCCCCGGGGAGCTGTTTTTT. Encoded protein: CATGKGGPGELFF.

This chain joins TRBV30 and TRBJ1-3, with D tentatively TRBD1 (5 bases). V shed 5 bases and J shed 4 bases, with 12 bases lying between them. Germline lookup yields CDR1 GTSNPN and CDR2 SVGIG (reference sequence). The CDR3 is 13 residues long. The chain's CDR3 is CAWAGINGNTIYF. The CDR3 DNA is TGTGCCTGGGCAGGGATTAACGGAAACACCATATATTTT.

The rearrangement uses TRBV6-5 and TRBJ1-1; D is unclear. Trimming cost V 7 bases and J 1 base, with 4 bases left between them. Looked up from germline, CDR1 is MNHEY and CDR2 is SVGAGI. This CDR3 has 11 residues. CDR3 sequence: CASTRNTEAFF. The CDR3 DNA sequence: TGTGCCAGCACGAGGAACACTGAAGCTTTCTTT.

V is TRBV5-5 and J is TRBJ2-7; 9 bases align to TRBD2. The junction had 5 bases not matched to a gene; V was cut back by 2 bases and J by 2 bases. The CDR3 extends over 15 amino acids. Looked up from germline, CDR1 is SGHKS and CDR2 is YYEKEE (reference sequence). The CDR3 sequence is CASSFGGGGAYEQYF. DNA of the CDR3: TGTGCCAGCAGCTTTGGCGGGGGGGGAGCCTACGAGCAGTACTTC.

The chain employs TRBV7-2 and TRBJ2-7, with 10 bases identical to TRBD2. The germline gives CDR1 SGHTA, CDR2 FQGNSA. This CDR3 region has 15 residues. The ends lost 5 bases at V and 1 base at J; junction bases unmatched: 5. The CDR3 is CASSPTSGISYEQYF. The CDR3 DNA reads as TGTGCCAGCAGCCCTACTAGCGGGATTTCCTACGAGCAGTACTTC.

The CDR3 coding sequence is TGCGCCAGCAGCCAAGATCGTTACGGGGATGGCTACACCTTC. It is translated as CASSQDRYGDGYTF. This chain connects TRBV4-1 to TRBJ1-2; no clear D gene. Trimming stripped 0 bases from V and 6 bases from J, with 11 bases between. CDR3 length: 14 amino acids. Germline V gene lookup returns CDR1 MGHRA and CDR2 YSYEKL.

The DNA of the CDR3 is TGCGCCAGCAGCTCGGGCTGGGGCGCCGACAACACCATATATTTT. Amino acids: CASSSGWGADNTIYF. V gene TRBV5-1 combines with J gene TRBJ1-3, with a possible D match to TRBD1 (5 bases). V dropped 3 bases and J dropped 7 bases, with 17 bases sitting between them. CDR1 SGHRS and CDR2 YFSETQ come from the germline V gene. This CDR3 region has 15 residues.

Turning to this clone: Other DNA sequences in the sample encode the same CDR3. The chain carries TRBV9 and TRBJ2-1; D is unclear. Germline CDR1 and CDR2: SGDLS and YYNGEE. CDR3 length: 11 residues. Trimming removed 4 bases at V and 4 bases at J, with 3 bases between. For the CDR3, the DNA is TGTGCCAGCAGCCTATACAATGAGCAGTTCTTC. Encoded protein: CASSLYNEQFF.

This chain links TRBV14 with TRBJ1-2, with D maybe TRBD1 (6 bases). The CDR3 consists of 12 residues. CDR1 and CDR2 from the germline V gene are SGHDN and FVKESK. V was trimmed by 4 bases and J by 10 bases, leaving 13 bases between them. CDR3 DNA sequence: TGTGCCAGCAGCCCCTCGGGGGGGGCCTACACCTTC. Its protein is CASSPSGGAYTF.

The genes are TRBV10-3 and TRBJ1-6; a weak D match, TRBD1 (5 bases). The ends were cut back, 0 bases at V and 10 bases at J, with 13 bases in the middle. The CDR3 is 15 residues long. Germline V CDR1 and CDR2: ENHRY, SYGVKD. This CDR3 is CAISESKGAGSPLHF. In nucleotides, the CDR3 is TGTGCCATCAGTGAGTCGAAAGGGGCAGGGTCACCCCTCCACTTT.

CDR3 nucleotide sequence: TGTGCCAGCAGCCGTAGCGGGACCGATACGCAGTATTTT. Translation: CASSRSGTDTQYF. The chain recombines TRBV11-3 with TRBJ2-3, with 8 bases fitting TRBD2. V lost 5 bases to trimming and J lost 6 bases; unmatched junction nucleotides: 4. Germline values: CDR1 SGHNT, CDR2 YENEEA. The CDR3 extends over 13 amino acids.

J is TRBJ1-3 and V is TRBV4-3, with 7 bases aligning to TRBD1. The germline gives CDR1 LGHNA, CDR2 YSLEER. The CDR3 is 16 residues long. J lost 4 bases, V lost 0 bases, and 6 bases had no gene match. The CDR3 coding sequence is TGCGCCAGCAGCCAAGACTACAGGGGAGCAGGAAACACCATATATTTT. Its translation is CASSQDYRGAGNTIYF.

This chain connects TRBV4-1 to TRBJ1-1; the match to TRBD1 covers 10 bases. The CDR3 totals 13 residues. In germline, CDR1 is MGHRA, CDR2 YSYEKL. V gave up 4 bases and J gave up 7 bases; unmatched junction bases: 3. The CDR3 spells CASSPGQGNEAFF. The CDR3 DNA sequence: TGCGCCAGCAGCCCGGGACAGGGGAATGAAGCTTTCTTT.

The CDR3: CASSQPTERNTEAFF. CDR3 sequence (DNA): TGCGCCAGCAGCCAACCGACAGAAAGGAACACTGAAGCTTTCTTT. J is TRBJ1-1 and V is TRBV4-1, with a weak D call TRBD1 (5 bases). V gave up 2 bases and J gave up 1 base, with 11 bases separating them. The CDR3 is made up of 15 amino acids. Germline V gene lookup returns CDR1 MGHRA and CDR2 YSYEKL.

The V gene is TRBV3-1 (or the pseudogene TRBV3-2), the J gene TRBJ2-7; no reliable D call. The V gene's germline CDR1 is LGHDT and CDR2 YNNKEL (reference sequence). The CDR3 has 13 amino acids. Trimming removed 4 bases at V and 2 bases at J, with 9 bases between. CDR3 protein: CASSLAEAYEQYF. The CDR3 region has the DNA TGTGCCAGCAGCCTTGCAGAAGCCTACGAGCAGTACTTC.

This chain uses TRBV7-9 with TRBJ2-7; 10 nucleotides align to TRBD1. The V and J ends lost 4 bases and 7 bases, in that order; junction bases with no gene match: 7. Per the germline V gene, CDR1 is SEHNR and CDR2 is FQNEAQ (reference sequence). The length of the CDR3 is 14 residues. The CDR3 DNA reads TGTGCCAGCAGCTCGGGGACAGGGGCCTCGGAGCAGTACTTC. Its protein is CASSSGTGASEQYF. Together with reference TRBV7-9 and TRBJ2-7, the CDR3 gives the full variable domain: DTGVSQNPRHKITKRGQNVTFRCDPISEHNRLYWYRQTLGQGPEFLTYFQNEAQLEKSRLLSDRFSAERPKGSFSTLEIQRTEQGDSAMYLCASSSGTGASEQYFGPGTRLTVT.

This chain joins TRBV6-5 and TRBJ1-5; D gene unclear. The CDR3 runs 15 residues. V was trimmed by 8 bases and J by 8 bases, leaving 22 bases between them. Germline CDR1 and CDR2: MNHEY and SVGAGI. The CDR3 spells CASSGAGVTIKPQHF. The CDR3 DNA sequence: TGTGCCAGCTCCGGCGCTGGTGTGACAATTAAGCCCCAGCATTTT.

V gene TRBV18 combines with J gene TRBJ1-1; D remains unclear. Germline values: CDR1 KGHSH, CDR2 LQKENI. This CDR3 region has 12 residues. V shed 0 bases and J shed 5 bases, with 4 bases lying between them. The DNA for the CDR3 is TGTGCCAGCTCACCACCGAGGACTGAAGCTTTCTTT. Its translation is CASSPPRTEAFF.